The 23 T cell receptor beta chains below come from one sample, sequenced in a study of glioma-infiltrating T cells after dendritic cell vaccination. Sample time point: after dendritic cell vaccination, including at tumor progression/relapse. The repertoire was sequenced with immunoSEQ multiplex PCR; TCRdb's copy has only in-frame clones and lacks some. Among about 10,000 clones, more than 65% were seen once, and the ten largest hold about 40%. This specimen was blood, taken after dendritic cell vaccination. These TCRs come from a human donor with glioblastoma.

The CDR3 DNA reads TGTGCCAGCAGCAAGGGGGGGTCCATGGACAATGAGCAGTTCTTC. This translates into CASSKGGSMDNEQFF. This chain connects TRBV9 to TRBJ2-1, with D tentatively TRBD2 (7 bases). The CDR3 totals 15 residues. Trimming removed 4 bases at V and 5 bases at J, with 16 bases between. Looked up from germline, CDR1 is SGDLS and CDR2 is YYNGEE.

The V and J genes are TRBV7-2 and TRBJ1-1; the D is unclear. CDR3 size: 14 residues. Germline loops: CDR1 SGHTA, CDR2 FQGNSA. V was trimmed by 4 bases and J by 1 base, leaving 10 bases between them. The CDR3 sequence: CASSSRLRNTEAFF. Written as DNA, the CDR3 is TGTGCCAGCAGCTCTCGACTGAGGAACACTGAAGCTTTCTTT.

V gene TRBV18 combines with J gene TRBJ1-3; D is uncertain. With 0 bases removed from V and 4 bases from J, the gap between germline ends came to 7 bases. CDR1 and CDR2 (germline): KGHSH, LQKENI. CDR3 size: 14 residues. CDR3 bases: TGTGCCAGCTCACCACCCGGTACGGGAAACACCATATATTTT. Residues: CASSPPGTGNTIYF.

This clone was picked up a small number of times. In nucleotides, the CDR3 is TGTGCTAGTGGTTCGGGGGGTTACTATGGCTACACCTTC. Translation: CASGSGGYYGYTF. The chain is built from TRBV12-5 and TRBJ1-2; maybe TRBD1 (5 bases). The CDR3 runs to 13 residues. The V gene lost 4 bases and the J gene lost 3 bases, with 9 bases spanning the gap. Germline V lookup: CDR1 LGHNT, CDR2 FRNRAP.

The chain joins TRBV28 to TRBJ1-4; 8 bases agree with TRBD1. Germline lookup yields CDR1 MDHEN and CDR2 SYDVKM. The trim removed 6 bases at V and 6 bases at J, leaving 6 bases unmatched. This CDR3 is built from 14 residues. The CDR3 bases are TGTGCCAGCAGAACCTCGACAGGGGATGAAAAACTGTTTTTT. Its translation: CASRTSTGDEKLFF.

The chain carries TRBV7-9 and TRBJ2-4; the D gene is possibly TRBD2 (6 bases). The CDR3 has 16 residues. Deletions cut 4 bases from V and 0 bases from J, with 13 bases between. CDR1 and CDR2 from the germline V gene are SEHNR and FQNEAQ (reference sequence). The CDR3 sequence: CASSSPEGSAKNIQYF. Written as DNA, the CDR3 is TGTGCCAGCAGCTCGCCGGAGGGTTCAGCCAAAAACATTCAGTACTTC.

The chain is built from TRBV27 and TRBJ1-1; TRBD1 aligns across 11 bases. Germline assignment: CDR1 MNHEY and CDR2 SMNVEV (reference sequence). CDR3 length: 15 residues. V dropped 7 bases and J dropped 6; count of bases not matched to a gene: 10. The CDR3 sequence: CASIPRDRGVAEAFF. DNA for the CDR3: TGTGCCAGCATTCCTCGGGACAGGGGGGTAGCTGAAGCTTTCTTT.

The chain couples TRBV29-1 to TRBJ2-3; 10 bases align to TRBD2. The CDR3 loop spans 16 amino acids. Germline V gene sequence: CDR1 SQVTM, CDR2 ANQGSEA. Trimming removed 7 bases from V and 5 bases from J; junction bases left unmatched: 15. The CDR3 nucleotides are TGCAGCGCTACGGGGACTAGCGTAAACCGGAGAGATACGCAGTATTTT. It yields the protein CSATGTSVNRRDTQYF.

The J gene is TRBJ2-5, the V gene TRBV15; 15 nucleotides agree with TRBD2. This CDR3 contains 15 residues. Trimming removed 3 bases from V and 14 bases from J; junction bases left unmatched: 10. Per the germline V gene, CDR1 is LNHNV and CDR2 is YYDKDF (reference sequence). The CDR3, as DNA: TGTGCCACCAGCAGGGGGGGACTAGCGGGAGGACTCCGTTACTTC. Its translation: CATSRGGLAGGLRYF.

The V call is TRBV6-5, the J call TRBJ2-5; TRBD2 aligns across 8 bases. Germline trimming cut 6 bases from V and 1 base from J; bases unmatched to any gene: 7. CDR3 length equals 15 residues. CDR1 is MNHEY, CDR2 SVGAGI, per germline. The CDR3 coding sequence is TGTGCCAGCAGCCCCGAGCGGGAGCGCCAAGAGACCCAGTACTTC. This gives the protein CASSPERERQETQYF.

In DNA, the CDR3 is TGTGCCAGCAGCTTAGAGGGACAGGGGCAAACCCCCTTCGAGCAGTACTTC. As protein: CASSLEGQGQTPFEQYF. The rearrangement links TRBV7-2 to TRBJ2-7; 10 bases map to TRBD1. Germline CDR1 reads SGHTA; CDR2 reads FQGNSA. CDR3 length equals 17 residues. The V segment lost 1 base and the J segment 6 bases; nucleotides outside the gene matches: 12.

This chain's CDR3 is CAISWGEGNYGYTF. The CDR3 coding sequence is TGTGCCATCAGTTGGGGGGAGGGGAACTATGGCTACACCTTC. The J gene is TRBJ1-2, the V gene TRBV10-3, with D perhaps matching TRBD1 (5 bases). CDR1 and CDR2 (germline): ENHRY, SYGVKD. There are 14 residues in the CDR3. With 5 bases removed from V and 2 bases from J, the gap between germline ends came to 12 bases.

The chain carries TRBV18 and TRBJ2-3; TRBD2 matches at 10 bases. The CDR3 contains 15 residues. CDR1 and CDR2 from the germline V gene are KGHSH and LQKENI. Trimming at V came to 2 bases and at J to 4 bases, leaving 3 bases not matched to a gene. CDR3 residues: CASSPGTSASDTQYF. The CDR3 nucleotides read TGTGCCAGCTCACCAGGGACTAGCGCGTCAGATACGCAGTATTTT.

This clone was detected once. This sequence joins TRBV23-1 and TRBJ1-5; the match to TRBD1 covers 8 bases. TRBV23-1 is designated an ORF whose function remains uncertain. The CDR3 is 14 amino acids. V was pared by 3 bases and J by 5 bases, with 3 bases of the junction left unmatched. CDR3 in amino acids: CASSQGQEDQPQHF. Written as DNA, the CDR3 is TGCGCCAGCAGTCAGGGACAGGAAGATCAGCCCCAGCATTTT.

V usage is TRBV30 and J usage is TRBJ2-7; the D gene is possibly TRBD2 (5 bases). Trimming removed 4 bases at V and 1 base at J, with 8 bases between. The CDR3 has 12 residues. The germline V gene encodes CDR1 GTSNPN and CDR2 SVGIG (reference sequence). CDR3 loop: CAWTGESYEQYF. The CDR3 nucleotides read TGTGCCTGGACCGGGGAATCCTACGAGCAGTACTTC.

The J gene is TRBJ2-7, the V gene TRBV7-8, with D uncertain. CDR1 is SGHVS and CDR2 is FQNEAQ in the germline V gene. CDR3 length: 16 amino acids. V lost 5 bases to trimming and J lost 0 bases, with 17 bases between them. The CDR3 region has the DNA TGTGCCAGCAGCCTTAGGATGGGCCCGAGCTCCTACGAGCAGTACTTC. Protein sequence: CASSLRMGPSSYEQYF.

V and J are TRBV11-3 and TRBJ2-3; 7 positions agree with TRBD1. The CDR3 is 20 residues long. From germline, CDR1 is SGHNT and CDR2 YENEEA. V shed 4 bases and J 0 bases; nucleotides not matched to a gene: 19. The DNA of the CDR3 is TGTGCCAGCAGCTCTGGCCCTGTCCTGGGACAGTCGTACAGCACAGATACGCAGTATTTT. Translated, it gives CASSSGPVLGQSYSTDTQYF. Using reference TRBV11-3 and TRBJ2-3 for the parts outside the CDR3, the full variable domain is EAGVVQSPRYKIIEKKQPVAFWCNPISGHNTLYWYLQNLGQGPELLIRYENEEAVDDSQLPKDRFSAERLKGVDSTLKIQPAELGDSAVYLCASSSGPVLGQSYSTDTQYFGPGTRLTVL.

The chain carries TRBV9 and TRBJ2-1, with TRBD2 matching over 10 bases. The V gene end was trimmed by 4 bases and the J gene end by 4 bases; junction bases not matched to a gene: 11. The CDR3 has 17 amino acids. The germline CDR1 and CDR2 sequences are SGDLS and YYNGEE. In nucleotides, the CDR3 is TGTGCCAGCAGCTACAGCTTACTAGCGGGAATATACAATGAGCAGTTCTTC. Amino acids: CASSYSLLAGIYNEQFF.

This clone was seen a few times. This sequence joins TRBV9 and TRBJ2-2; TRBD2 aligns across 13 bases. Germline V gives CDR1 SGDLS, CDR2 YYNGEE. The V segment lost 2 bases and the J segment 7 bases; nucleotides outside the gene matches: 5. The CDR3 runs to 16 residues. The CDR3 region has the DNA TGTGCCAGCAGCGTGGGGACTAGCGGGACGGGCGGGGAGCTGTTTTTT. This codes for CASSVGTSGTGGELFF.

This rearrangement joins TRBV6-1 to TRBJ2-1; no definite D call. The CDR3 is made up of 15 amino acids. CDR1 is MNHNS, CDR2 SASEGT, per germline. Between the trimmed V and J ends, which lost 1 base and 3 bases, there was a span of 10 bases. The CDR3 coding sequence is TGTGCCAGCAGTGAAGGTGGTAGTGACTACAATGAGCAGTTCTTC. Its protein is CASSEGGSDYNEQFF.

The rearrangement joins TRBV4-3 to TRBJ2-5; 10 bases fit TRBD2. V trimming: 0 bases; J trimming: 1 base; junction bases outside the gene matches: 5. The CDR3 spans 17 residues. From germline, CDR1 is LGHNA and CDR2 YSLEER. CDR3 residues: CASSQDSASGSQETQYF. CDR3 sequence (DNA): TGCGCCAGCAGCCAAGATTCTGCTAGCGGGAGCCAAGAGACCCAGTACTTC.

V is TRBV4-1 and J is TRBJ2-7; 7 bases fit TRBD2. V shed 4 bases, J shed 3 bases, and the junction held 3 bases outside the gene matches. Per germline, CDR1 MGHRA and CDR2 YSYEKL. This CDR3 comprises 13 residues. In nucleotides, the CDR3 is TGCGCCAGCAGCCTAGGACTAGACTACGAGCAGTACTTC. This sequence encodes CASSLGLDYEQYF.

The rearrangement uses TRBV7-9 and TRBJ2-5, with 9 positions matching TRBD1. Judging by the DNA end, TRBJ2-7 fits better; the J call may be wrong. The germline V gene has CDR1 SEHNR and CDR2 FQNEAQ (reference sequence). The CDR3 runs to 14 residues. The chain's CDR3 is CASSLTGGLDEQYF. The DNA of the CDR3 is TGTGCCAGCAGCTTGACAGGGGGTCTGGACGAGCAGTACTTC.